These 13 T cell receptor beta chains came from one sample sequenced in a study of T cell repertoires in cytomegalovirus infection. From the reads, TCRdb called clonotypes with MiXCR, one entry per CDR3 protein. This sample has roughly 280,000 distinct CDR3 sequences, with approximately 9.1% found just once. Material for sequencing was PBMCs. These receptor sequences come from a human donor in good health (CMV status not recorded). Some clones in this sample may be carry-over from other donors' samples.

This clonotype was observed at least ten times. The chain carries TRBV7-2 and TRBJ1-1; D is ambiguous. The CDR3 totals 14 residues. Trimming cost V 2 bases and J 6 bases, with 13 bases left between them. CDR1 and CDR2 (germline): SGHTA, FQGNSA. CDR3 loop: CASSLIGQSSEAFF. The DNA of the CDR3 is TGTGCCAGCAGCTTAATCGGGCAGTCCTCTGAAGCTTTCTTT.

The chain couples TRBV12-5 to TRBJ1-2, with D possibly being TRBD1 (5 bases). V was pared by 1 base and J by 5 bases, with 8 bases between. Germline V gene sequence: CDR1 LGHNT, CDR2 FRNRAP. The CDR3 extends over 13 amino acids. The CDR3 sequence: CASGLEGQYGYTF. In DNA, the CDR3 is TGTGCTAGTGGTTTGGAGGGGCAATATGGCTACACCTTC.

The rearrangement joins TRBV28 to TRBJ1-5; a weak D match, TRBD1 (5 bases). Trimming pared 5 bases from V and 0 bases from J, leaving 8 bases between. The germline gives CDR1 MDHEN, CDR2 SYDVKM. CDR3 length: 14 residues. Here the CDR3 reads CASSKDNSNQPQHF. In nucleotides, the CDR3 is TGTGCCAGCAGTAAGGACAATAGCAATCAGCCCCAGCATTTT.

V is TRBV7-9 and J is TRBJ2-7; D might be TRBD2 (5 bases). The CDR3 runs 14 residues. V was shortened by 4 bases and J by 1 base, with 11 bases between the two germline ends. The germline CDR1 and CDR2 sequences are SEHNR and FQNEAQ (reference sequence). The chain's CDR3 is CASSSRGQSYEQYF. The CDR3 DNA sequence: TGTGCCAGCAGCTCTCGAGGGCAGTCCTACGAGCAGTACTTC.

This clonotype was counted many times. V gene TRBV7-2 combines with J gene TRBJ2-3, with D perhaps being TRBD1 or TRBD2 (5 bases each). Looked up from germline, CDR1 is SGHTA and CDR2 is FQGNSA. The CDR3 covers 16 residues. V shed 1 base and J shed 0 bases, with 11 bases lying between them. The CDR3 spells CASSLEGTLSTDTQYF. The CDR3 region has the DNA TGTGCCAGCAGCTTAGAGGGGACCCTTAGCACAGATACGCAGTATTTT.

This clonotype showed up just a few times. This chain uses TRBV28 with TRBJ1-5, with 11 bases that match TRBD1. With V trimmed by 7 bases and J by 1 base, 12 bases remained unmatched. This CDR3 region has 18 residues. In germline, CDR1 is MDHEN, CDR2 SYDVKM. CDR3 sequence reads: CASKRRTGGMSSNQPQHF. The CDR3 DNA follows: TGTGCCAGCAAGAGAAGGACAGGGGGCATGTCAAGCAATCAGCCCCAGCATTTT.

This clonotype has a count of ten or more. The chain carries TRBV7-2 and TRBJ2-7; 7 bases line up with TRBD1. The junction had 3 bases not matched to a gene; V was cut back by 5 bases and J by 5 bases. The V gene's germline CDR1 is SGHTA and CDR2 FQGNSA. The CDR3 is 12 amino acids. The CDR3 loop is CASSPDRDEQYF. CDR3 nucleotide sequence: TGTGCCAGCAGCCCCGACAGGGACGAGCAGTACTTC.

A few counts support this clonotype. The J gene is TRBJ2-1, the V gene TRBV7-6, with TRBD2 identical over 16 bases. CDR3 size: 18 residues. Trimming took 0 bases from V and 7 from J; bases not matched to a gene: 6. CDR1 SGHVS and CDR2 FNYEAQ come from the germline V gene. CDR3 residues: CASSLAIGTSGGANEQFF. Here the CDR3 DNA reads TGTGCCAGCAGCTTAGCGATCGGGACTAGCGGGGGGGCAAATGAGCAGTTCTTC.

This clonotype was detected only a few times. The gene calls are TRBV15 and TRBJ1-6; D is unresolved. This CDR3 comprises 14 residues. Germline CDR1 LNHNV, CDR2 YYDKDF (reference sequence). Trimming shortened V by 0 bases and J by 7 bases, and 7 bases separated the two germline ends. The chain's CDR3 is CATSRDPQNSPLHF. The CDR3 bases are TGTGCCACCAGCAGAGATCCTCAGAATTCACCCCTCCACTTT.

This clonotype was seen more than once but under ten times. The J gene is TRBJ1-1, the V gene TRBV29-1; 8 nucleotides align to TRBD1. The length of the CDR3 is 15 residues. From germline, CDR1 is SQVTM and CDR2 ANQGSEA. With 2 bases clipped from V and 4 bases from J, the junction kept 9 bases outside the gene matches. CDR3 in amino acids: CSVEKTGAGSTEAFF. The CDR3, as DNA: TGCAGCGTTGAAAAGACAGGGGCGGGAAGCACTGAAGCTTTCTTT.

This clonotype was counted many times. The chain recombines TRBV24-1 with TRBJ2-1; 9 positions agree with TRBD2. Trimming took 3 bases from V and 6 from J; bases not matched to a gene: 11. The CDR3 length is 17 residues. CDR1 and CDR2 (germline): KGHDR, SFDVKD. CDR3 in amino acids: CATSDGNSAGGRNEQFF. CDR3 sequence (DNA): TGTGCCACCAGTGATGGAAATTCAGCGGGAGGCCGCAATGAGCAGTTCTTC.

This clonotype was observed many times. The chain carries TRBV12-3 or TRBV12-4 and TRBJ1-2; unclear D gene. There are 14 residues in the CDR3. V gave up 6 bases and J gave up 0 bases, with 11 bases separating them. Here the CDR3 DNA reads TGTGCCAGCAGGCGGGGATCTTCTAACTATGGCTACACCTTC. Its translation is CASRRGSSNYGYTF.

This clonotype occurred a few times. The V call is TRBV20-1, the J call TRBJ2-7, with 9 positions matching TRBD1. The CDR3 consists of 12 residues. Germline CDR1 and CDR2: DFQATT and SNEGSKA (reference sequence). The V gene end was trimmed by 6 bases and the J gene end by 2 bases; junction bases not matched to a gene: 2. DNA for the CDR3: TGCAGTGCACGGGACAGGGCCTACGAGCAGTACTTC. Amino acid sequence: CSARDRAYEQYF.